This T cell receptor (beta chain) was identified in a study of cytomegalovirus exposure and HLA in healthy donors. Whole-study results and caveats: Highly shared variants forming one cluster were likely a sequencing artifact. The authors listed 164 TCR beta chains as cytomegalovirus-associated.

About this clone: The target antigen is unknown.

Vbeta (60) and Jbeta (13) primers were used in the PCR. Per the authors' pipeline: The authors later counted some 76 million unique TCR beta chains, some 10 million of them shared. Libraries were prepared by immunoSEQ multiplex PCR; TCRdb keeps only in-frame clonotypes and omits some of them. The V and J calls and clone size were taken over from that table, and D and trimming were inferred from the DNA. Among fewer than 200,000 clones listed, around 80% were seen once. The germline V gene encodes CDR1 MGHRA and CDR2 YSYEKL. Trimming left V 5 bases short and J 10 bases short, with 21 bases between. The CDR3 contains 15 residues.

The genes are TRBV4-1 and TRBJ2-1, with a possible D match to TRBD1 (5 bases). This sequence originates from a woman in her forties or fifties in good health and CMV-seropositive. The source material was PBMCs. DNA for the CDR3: TGCGCCAGCAGCAACTTGAGAACAGGATCTGAAGAGCAGTTCTTC. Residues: CASSNLRTGSEEQFF.